Listed below are T cell receptor beta chains from one sample, sequenced in a study of CD4 T cells in relation to SARS-CoV-2 and coronaviruses. Clones were sequenced by immunoSEQ multiplex PCR, and TCRdb holds only the in-frame ones, with some missing. Among 35,000 to 40,000 clones listed, approximately 87% were seen once. Material: memory CD4+ T cells from PBMCs. Receptors originate from an adult with COVID-19. The CDR3 runs from the conserved cysteine through the conserved F or W.

>TRBV27|TRBJ2-5
CASSSTGIRETQYF
>TRBV5-1|TRBJ1-6
CASSLAAGGESPLHF
>TRBV19|TRBJ2-7
CASSIVAAEQYF
>TRBV7-9|TRBJ1-4
CASSSGGTNEKLFF
>TRBV19|TRBJ1-1
CASSIEPTGRTEAFF
>TRBV2|TRBJ2-1
CASSQASNEQFF
>TRBV18|TRBJ1-2
CASSRTDSNYGYTF
>TRBV7-2|TRBJ2-2
CASSFPRRGRGGGGELFF
>TRBV19|TRBJ2-7
CASSISQNYEQYF
>TRBV5-1|TRBJ1-3
CASSLGITSGNTIYF
>TRBV14|TRBJ1-3
CASSPWTVGTIYF
>TRBV29-1|TRBJ1-5
CSVGQSNQPQHF
>TRBV29-1|TRBJ1-1
CSVGADKMNTEAFF
>TRBV19|TRBJ2-3
CASSIPGGPTDTQYF
>TRBV29-1|TRBJ2-7
CSVGTGKQYF
>TRBV19|TRBJ2-5
CASSARADPPTQYF
>TRBV6-5|TRBJ1-1
CASRTQPNTEAFF
>TRBV7-2|TRBJ1-6
CASSRDSGPYNSPLHF
>TRBV6-2/TRBV6-3|TRBJ2-7
CASSYVGVGYEQYF
>TRBV6-4|TRBJ2-2
CASSHRGNTGELFF
>TRBV5-8|TRBJ1-2
CASSFLGGYTF
>TRBV7-8|TRBJ1-2
CASSQTTSFYGYTF
>TRBV7-6|TRBJ2-3
CASSLGPSGGSDTQYF
>TRBV3-1/TRBV3-2|TRBJ2-5
CASSQDMGFTGETQYF
>TRBV18|TRBJ2-7
CASSPRQGRTYEQYF
>TRBV29-1|TRBJ1-1
CSPPTGGVGMNTEAFF
>TRBV6-5|TRBJ2-3
CASSYDRVKTDTQYF
>TRBV19|TRBJ2-3
CASSNQGVTDTQYF
>TRBV4-2|TRBJ2-1
CASSQDKSSSSYNEQFF
>TRBV7-2|TRBJ1-2
CASSLRGVDYGYTF
>TRBV5-3|TRBJ1-4
CARSHTPLGQGARGGKLFF
>TRBV11-2|TRBJ2-3
CASSPPERDTQYF
>TRBV28|TRBJ2-7
CASSYLSGQGHEQYF
>TRBV5-1|TRBJ2-3
CASSYRDNTDTQYF
>TRBV14|TRBJ2-5
CASSHGQGGQETQYF
>TRBV7-2|TRBJ1-5
CASSLDVAGGWRSNQPQHF
>TRBV28|TRBJ2-2
CASSSPGITGELFF
>TRBV21-1|TRBJ1-2
CASSKRWQEGGYGYTF
>TRBV7-9|TRBJ1-1
CASSRGSNWGTEAFF
>TRBV3-1/TRBV3-2|TRBJ2-2
CASSLKRGNTGELFF
>TRBV7-6|TRBJ2-1
CASSLARQSSSYNEQFF
>TRBV5-3|TRBJ1-2
CAILKPPQGCYGYTF